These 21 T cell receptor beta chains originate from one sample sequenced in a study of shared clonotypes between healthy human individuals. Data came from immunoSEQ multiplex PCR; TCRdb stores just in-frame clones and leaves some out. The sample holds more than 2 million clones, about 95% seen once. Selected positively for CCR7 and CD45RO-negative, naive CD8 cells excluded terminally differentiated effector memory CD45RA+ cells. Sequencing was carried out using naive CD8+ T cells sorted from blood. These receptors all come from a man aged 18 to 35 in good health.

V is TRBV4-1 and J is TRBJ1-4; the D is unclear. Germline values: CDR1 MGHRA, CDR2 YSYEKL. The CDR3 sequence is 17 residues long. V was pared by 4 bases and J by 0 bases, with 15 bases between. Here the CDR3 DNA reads TGCGCCAGCAGCCCCCCCTTAAGACGCCCAACTAATGAAAAACTGTTTTTT. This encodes CASSPPLRRPTNEKLFF.

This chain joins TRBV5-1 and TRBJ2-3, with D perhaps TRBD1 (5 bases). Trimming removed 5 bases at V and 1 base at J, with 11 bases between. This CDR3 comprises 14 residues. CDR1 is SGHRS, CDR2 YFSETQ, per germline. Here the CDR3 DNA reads TGCGCCAGCAGGTGGGGCGCACGCACAGATACGCAGTATTTT. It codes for CASRWGARTDTQYF.

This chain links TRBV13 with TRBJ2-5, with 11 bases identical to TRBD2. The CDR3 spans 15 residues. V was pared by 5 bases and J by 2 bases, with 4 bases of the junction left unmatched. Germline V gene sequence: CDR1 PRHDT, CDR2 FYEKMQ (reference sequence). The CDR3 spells CASSLRLAGQETQYF. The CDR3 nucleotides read TGTGCCAGCAGCCTCCGACTAGCGGGGCAAGAGACCCAGTACTTC. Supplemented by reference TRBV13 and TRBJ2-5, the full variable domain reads AAGVIQSPRHLIKEKRETATLKCYPIPRHDTVYWYQQGPGQDPQFLISFYEKMQSDKGSIPDRFSAQQFSDYHSELNMSSLELGDSALYFCASSLRLAGQETQYFGPGTRLLVL.

The CDR3 bases are TGCGCCAGCAGCGTCCGGGACAGCAACTATGGCTACACCTTC. This sequence encodes CASSVRDSNYGYTF. The chain joins TRBV5-1 to TRBJ1-2, with 7 bases fitting TRBD1. The length of the CDR3 is 14 residues. Germline V gives CDR1 SGHRS, CDR2 YFSETQ. V shed 4 bases and J 2 bases; nucleotides not matched to a gene: 5.

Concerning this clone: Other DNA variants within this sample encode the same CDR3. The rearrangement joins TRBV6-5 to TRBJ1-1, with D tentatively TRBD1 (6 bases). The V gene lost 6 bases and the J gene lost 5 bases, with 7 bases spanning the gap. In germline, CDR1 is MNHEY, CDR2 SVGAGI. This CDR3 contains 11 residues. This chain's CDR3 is CASRQGTEAFF. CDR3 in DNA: TGTGCCAGCAGACAGGGAACTGAAGCTTTCTTT.

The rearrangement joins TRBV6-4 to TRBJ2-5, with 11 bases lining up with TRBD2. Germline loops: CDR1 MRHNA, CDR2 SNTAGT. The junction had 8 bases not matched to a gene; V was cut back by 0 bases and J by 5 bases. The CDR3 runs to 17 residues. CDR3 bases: TGTGCCAGCAGTGACTCGTCTAGCGGGAGGCGGGGTGAGACCCAGTACTTC. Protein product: CASSDSSSGRRGETQYF.

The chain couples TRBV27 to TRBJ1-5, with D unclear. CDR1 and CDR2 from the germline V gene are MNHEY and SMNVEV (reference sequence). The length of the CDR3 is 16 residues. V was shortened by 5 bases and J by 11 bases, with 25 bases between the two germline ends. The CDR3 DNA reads TGTGCCAGCAGTCCTTTGGAGGCGTCATGGCCCTTAGCCCAGCATTTT. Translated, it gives CASSPLEASWPLAQHF.

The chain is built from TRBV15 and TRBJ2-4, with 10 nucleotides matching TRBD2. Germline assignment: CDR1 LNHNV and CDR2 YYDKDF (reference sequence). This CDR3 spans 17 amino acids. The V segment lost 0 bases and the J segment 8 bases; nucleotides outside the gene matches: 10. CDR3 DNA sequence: TGTGCCACCAGCAGAGATTACGAGCGGGGGGGCCAGGACATTCAGTACTTC. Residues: CATSRDYERGGQDIQYF.

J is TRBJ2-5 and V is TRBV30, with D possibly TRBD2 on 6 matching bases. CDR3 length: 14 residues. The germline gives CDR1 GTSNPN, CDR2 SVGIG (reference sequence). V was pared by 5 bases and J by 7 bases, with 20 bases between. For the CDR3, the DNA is TGTGCCTGGGGCCCCGCTCTGGGGGGAAGGACCCAGTACTTC. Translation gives CAWGPALGGRTQYF.

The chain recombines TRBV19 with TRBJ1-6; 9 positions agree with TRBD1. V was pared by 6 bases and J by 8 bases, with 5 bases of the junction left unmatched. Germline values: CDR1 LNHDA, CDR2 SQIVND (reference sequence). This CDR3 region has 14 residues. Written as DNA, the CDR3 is TGTGCCAGTAGACGGGACAGGGAGGATTCACCCCTCCACTTT. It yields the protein CASRRDREDSPLHF. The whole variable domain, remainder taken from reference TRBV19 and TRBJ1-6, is DGGITQSPKYLFRKEGQNVTLSCEQNLNHDAMYWYRQDPGQGLRLIYYSQIVNDFQKGDIAEGYSVSREKKESFPLTVTSAQKNPTAFYLCASRRDREDSPLHFGNGTRLTVT.

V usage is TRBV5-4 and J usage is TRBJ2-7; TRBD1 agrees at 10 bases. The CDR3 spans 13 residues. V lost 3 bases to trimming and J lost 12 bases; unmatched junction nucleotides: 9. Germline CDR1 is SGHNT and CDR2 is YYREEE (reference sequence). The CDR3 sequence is CASSWEGTGDTYF. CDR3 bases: TGTGCCAGCAGCTGGGAGGGGACAGGGGATACGTACTTC.

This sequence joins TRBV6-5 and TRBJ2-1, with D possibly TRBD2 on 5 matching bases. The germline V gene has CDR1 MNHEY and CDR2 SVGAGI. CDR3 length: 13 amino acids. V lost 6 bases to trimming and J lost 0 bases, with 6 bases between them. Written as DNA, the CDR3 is TGTGCCAGCAGAGGACTCTCCTACAATGAGCAGTTCTTC. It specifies CASRGLSYNEQFF.

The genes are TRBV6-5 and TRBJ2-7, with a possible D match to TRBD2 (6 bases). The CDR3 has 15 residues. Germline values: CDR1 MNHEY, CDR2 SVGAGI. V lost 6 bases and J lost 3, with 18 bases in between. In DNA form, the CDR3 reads TGTGCCAGCAGCAACCTCCGTGGAGGGGACTACGAGCAGTACTTC. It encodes CASSNLRGGDYEQYF.

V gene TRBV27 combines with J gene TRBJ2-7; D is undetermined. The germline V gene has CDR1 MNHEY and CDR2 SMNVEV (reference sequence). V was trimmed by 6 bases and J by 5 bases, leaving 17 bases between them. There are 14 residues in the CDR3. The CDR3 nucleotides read TGTGCCAGCAGGGGTCCGGCGGCTTGGGACGAGCAGTACTTC. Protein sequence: CASRGPAAWDEQYF.

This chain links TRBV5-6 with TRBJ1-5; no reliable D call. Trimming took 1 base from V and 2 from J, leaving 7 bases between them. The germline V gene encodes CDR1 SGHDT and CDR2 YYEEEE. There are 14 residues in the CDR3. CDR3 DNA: TGTGCCAGCAGCTTGCTGATGGGCAATCAGCCCCAGCATTTT. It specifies CASSLLMGNQPQHF.

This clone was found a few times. CDR3 sequence (DNA): TGTGCCAGTAGATGGACAGGGGGGGATTCACCCCTCCACTTT. It encodes CASRWTGGDSPLHF. This sequence joins TRBV19 and TRBJ1-6, with 10 bases matching TRBD1. In germline, CDR1 is LNHDA, CDR2 SQIVND (reference sequence). J lost 8 bases, V lost 6 bases, and 4 bases had no gene match. The CDR3 is 14 residues long.

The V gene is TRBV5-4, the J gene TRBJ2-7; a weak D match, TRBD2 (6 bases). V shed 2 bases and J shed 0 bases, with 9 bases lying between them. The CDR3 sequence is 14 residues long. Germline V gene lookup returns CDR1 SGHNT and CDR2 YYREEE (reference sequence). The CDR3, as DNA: TGTGCCAGCAGCTTTAGCGGTCTCTCCTACGAGCAGTACTTC. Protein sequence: CASSFSGLSYEQYF. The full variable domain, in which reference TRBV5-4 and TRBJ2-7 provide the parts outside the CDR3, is ETGVTQSPTHLIKTRGQQVTLRCSSQSGHNTVSWYQQALGQGPQFIFQYYREEENGRGNFPPRFSGLQFPNYSSELNVNALELDDSALYLCASSFSGLSYEQYFGPGTRLTVT.

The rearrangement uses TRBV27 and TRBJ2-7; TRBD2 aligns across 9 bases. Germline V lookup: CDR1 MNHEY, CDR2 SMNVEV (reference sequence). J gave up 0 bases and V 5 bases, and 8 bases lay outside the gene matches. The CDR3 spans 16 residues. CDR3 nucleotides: TGTGCCAGCAGTCCCTCAGCGGGGGGCTTCTCCTACGAGCAGTACTTC. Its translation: CASSPSAGGFSYEQYF.

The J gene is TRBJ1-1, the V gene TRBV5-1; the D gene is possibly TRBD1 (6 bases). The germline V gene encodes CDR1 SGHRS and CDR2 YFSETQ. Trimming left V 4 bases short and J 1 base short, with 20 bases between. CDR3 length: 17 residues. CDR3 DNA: TGCGCCAGCAGCCCGGGGGCCCCGATAGGTAGGAACACTGAAGCTTTCTTT. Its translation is CASSPGAPIGRNTEAFF.

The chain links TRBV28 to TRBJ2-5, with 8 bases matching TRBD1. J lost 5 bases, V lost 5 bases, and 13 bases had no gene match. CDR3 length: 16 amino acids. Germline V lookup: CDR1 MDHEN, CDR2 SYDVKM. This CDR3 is CASSNHSRGHWETQYF. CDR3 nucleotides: TGTGCCAGCAGTAATCACAGCAGGGGGCACTGGGAGACCCAGTACTTC.

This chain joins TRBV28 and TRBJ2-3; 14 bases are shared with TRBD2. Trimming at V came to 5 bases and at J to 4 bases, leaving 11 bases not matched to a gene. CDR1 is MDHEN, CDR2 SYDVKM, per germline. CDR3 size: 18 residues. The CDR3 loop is CASSRPGLAGDLSDTQYF. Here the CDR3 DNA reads TGTGCCAGCAGTAGACCGGGACTAGCGGGAGATCTTTCAGATACGCAGTATTTT.